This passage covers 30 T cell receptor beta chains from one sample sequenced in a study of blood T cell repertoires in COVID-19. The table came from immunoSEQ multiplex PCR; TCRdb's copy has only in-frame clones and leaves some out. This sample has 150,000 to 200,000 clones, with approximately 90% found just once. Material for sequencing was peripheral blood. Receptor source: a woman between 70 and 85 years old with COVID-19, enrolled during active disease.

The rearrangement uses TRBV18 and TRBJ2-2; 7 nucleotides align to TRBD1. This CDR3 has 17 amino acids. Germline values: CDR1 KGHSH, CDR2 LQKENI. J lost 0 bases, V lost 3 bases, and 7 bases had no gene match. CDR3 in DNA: TGTGCCAGCTCACCTGGGACAGCCTCAACGAACACCGGGGAGCTGTTTTTT. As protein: CASSPGTASTNTGELFF.

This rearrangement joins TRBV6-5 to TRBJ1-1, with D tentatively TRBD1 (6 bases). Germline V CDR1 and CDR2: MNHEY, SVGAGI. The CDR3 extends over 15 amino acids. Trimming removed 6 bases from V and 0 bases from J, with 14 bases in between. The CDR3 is CASRRDIFVNTEAFF. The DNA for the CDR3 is TGTGCCAGCAGAAGGGACATTTTTGTGAACACTGAAGCTTTCTTT.

The CDR3 sequence: CASSRGGDYEQYF. The CDR3, as DNA: TGCGCCAGCAGCCGTGGGGGGGACTACGAGCAGTACTTC. The chain combines TRBV5-1 with TRBJ2-7, with 7 bases lining up with TRBD2. The germline CDR1 and CDR2 sequences are SGHRS and YFSETQ. The CDR3 runs to 13 residues. V was clipped by 4 bases and J by 3 bases; unmatched bases: 4. Drawing the rest from reference TRBV5-1 and TRBJ2-7, the complete variable domain is KAGVTQTPRYLIKTRGQQVTLSCSPISGHRSVSWYQQTPGQGLQFLFEYFSETQRNKGNFPGRFSGRQFSNSRSEMNVSTLELGDSALYLCASSRGGDYEQYFGPGTRLTVT.

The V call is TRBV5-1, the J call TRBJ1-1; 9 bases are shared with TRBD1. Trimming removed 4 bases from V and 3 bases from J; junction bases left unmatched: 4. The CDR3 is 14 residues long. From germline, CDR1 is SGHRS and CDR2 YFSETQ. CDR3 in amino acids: CASSPWTGDTEAFF. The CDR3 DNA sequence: TGCGCCAGCAGCCCCTGGACAGGGGACACTGAAGCTTTCTTT.

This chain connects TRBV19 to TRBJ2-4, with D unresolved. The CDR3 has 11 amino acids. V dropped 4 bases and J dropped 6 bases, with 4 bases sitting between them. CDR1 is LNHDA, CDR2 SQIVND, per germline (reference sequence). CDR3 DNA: TGTGCCAGTAGTAACAGAAACATTCAGTACTTC. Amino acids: CASSNRNIQYF.

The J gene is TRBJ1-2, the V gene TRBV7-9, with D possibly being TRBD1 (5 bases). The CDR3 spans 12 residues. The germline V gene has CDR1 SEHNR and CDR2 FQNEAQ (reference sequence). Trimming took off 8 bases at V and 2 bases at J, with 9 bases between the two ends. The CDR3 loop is CASLQENYGYTF. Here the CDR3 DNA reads TGTGCCAGCCTACAGGAAAACTATGGCTACACCTTC.

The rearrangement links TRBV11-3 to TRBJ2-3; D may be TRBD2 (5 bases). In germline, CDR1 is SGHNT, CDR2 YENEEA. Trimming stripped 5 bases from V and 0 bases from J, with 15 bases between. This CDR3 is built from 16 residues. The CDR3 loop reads CASSPRESASTDTQYF. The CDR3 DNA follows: TGTGCCAGCAGCCCAAGGGAGAGCGCTAGCACAGATACGCAGTATTTT. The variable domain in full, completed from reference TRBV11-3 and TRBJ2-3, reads EAGVVQSPRYKIIEKKQPVAFWCNPISGHNTLYWYLQNLGQGPELLIRYENEEAVDDSQLPKDRFSAERLKGVDSTLKIQPAELGDSAVYLCASSPRESASTDTQYFGPGTRLTVL.

CDR3 sequence (DNA): TGTGCCAGCAGTTCCAGGCTCCTAGCCAAAAACATTCAGTACTTC. It yields the protein CASSSRLLAKNIQYF. This chain links TRBV6-5 with TRBJ2-4; D gene ambiguous. In germline, CDR1 is MNHEY, CDR2 SVGAGI. Trimming removed 4 bases at V and 0 bases at J, with 10 bases between. The CDR3 contains 15 residues.

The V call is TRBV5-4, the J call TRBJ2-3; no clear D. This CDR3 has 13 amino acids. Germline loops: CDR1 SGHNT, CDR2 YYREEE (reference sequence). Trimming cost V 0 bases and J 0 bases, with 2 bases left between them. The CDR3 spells CASSLASTDTQYF. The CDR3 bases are TGTGCCAGCAGCTTGGCAAGCACAGATACGCAGTATTTT.

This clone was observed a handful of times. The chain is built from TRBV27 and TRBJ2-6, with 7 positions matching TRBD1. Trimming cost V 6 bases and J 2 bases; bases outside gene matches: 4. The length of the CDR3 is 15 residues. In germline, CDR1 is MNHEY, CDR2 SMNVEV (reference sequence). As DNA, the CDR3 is TGTGCCAGCAGGCGACAGGGAGCTGGGGCCAACGTCCTGACTTTC. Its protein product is CASRRQGAGANVLTF.

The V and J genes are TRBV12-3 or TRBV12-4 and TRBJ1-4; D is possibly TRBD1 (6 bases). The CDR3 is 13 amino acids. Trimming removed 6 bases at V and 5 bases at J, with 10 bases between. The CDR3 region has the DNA TGTGCCAGCAGCTGGACAGAAAATGAAAAACTGTTTTTT. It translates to CASSWTENEKLFF.

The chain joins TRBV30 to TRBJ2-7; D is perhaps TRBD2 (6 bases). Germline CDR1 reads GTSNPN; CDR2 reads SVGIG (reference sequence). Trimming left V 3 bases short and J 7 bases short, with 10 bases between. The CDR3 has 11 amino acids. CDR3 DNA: TGTGCCTGGAGACTAGCCAGTGAGCAGTACTTC. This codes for CAWRLASEQYF. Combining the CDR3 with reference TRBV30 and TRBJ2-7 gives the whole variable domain SQTIHQWPATLVQPVGSPLSLECTVEGTSNPNLYWYRQAAGRGLQLLFYSVGIGQISSEVPQNLSASRPQDRQFILSSKKLLLSDSGFYLCAWRLASEQYFGPGTRLTVT.

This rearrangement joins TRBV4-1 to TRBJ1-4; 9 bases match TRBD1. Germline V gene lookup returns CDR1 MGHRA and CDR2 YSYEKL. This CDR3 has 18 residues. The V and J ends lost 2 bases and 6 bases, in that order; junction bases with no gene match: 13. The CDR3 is CASSQRINDRGVDEKLFF. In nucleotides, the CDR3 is TGCGCCAGCAGCCAACGGATAAACGACAGGGGGGTGGATGAAAAACTGTTTTTT.

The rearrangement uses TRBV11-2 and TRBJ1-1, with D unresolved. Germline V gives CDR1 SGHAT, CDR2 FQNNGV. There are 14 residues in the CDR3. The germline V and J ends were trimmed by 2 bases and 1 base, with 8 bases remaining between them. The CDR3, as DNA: TGTGCCAGCAGCTTAACGGTTCAGAACACTGAAGCTTTCTTT. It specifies CASSLTVQNTEAFF.

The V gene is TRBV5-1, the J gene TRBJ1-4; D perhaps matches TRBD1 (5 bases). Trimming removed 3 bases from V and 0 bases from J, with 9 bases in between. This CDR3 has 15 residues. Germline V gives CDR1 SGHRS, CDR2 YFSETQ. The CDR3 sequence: CASSSGHPTNEKLFF. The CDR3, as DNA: TGCGCCAGCAGCTCCGGACACCCAACTAATGAAAAACTGTTTTTT.

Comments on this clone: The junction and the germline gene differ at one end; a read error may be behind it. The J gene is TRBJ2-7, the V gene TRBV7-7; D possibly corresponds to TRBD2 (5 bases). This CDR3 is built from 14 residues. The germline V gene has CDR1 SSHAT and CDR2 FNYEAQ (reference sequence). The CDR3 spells CASSPGPGVNEQYF. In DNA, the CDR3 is TGTGCTAGCAGCCCGGGCCCCGGGGTAAACGAGCAGTACTTC. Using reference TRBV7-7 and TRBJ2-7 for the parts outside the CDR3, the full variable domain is GAGVSQSPRYKVTKRGQDVTLRCDPISSHATLYWYQQALGQGPEFLTYFNYEAQPDKSGLPSDRFSAERPEGSISTLTIQRTEQRDSAMYRCASSPGPGVNEQYFGPGTRLTVT.

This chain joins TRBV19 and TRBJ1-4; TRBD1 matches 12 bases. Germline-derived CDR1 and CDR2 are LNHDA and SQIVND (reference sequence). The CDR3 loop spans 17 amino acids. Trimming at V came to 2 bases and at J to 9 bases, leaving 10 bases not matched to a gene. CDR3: CASSITGTGGALKKLFF. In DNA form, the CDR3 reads TGTGCCAGTAGTATAACCGGGACAGGGGGCGCGTTGAAAAAACTGTTTTTT.

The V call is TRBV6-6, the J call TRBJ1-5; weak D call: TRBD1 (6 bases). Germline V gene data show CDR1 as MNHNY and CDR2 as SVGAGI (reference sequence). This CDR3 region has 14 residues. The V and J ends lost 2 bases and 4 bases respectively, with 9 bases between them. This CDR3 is CASSYGQLNQPQHF. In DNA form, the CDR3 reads TGTGCCAGCAGTTACGGACAGCTTAATCAGCCCCAGCATTTT.

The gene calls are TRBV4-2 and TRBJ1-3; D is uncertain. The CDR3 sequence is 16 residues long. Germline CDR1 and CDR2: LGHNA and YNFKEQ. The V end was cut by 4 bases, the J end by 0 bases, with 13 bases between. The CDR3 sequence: CASSPEQYSSGNTIYF. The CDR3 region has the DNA TGTGCCAGCAGCCCAGAGCAATACAGCTCTGGAAACACCATATATTTT.

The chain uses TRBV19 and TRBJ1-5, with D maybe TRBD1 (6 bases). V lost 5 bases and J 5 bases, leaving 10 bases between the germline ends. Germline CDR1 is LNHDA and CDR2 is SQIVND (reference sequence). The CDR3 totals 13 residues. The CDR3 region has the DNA TGTGCCAGTAGTCGGGACATTTATCAGCCCCAGCATTTT. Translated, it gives CASSRDIYQPQHF.

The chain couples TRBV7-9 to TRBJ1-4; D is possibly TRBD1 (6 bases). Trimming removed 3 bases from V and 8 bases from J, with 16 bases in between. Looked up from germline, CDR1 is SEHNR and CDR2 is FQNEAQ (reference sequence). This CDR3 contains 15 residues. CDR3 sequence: CASSFLARTGEKLFF. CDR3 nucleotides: TGTGCCAGCAGCTTCTTAGCCCGTACAGGGGAAAAACTGTTTTTT.

CDR3 bases: TGTGCCACTAAGGAGACAGGGGGGAATCAGCCCCAGCATTTT. Translating gives CATKETGGNQPQHF. V usage is TRBV24-1 and J usage is TRBJ1-5, with 9 bases identical to TRBD1. This CDR3 comprises 14 residues. Unmatched junction bases numbered 7, after V lost 10 bases and J lost 4 bases. Per germline, CDR1 KGHDR and CDR2 SFDVKD.

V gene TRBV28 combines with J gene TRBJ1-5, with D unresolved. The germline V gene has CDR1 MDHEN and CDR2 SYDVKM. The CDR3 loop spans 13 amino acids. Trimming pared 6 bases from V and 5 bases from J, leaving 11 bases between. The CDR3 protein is CASRRQQHQPQHF. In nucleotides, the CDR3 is TGTGCCAGCAGGAGGCAGCAGCATCAGCCCCAGCATTTT.

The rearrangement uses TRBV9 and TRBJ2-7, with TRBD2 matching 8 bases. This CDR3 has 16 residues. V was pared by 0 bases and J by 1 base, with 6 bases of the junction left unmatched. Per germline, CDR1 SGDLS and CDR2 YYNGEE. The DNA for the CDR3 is TGTGCCAGCAGCGTAGATGCGGGAGGCTTATCCTACGAGCAGTACTTC. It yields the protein CASSVDAGGLSYEQYF.

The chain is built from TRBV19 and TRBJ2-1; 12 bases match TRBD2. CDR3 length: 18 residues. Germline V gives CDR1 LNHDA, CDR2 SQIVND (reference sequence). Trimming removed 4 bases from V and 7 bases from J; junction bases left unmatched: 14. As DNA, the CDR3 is TGTGCCAGTAGTAAAACTCAGGGACTAGCGGGTCGGAGGAATGAGCAGTTCTTC. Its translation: CASSKTQGLAGRRNEQFF.

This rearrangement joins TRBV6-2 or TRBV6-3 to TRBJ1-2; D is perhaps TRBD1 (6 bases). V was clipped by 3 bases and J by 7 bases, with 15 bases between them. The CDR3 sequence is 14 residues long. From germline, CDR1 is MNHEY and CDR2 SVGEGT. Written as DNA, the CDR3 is TGTGCCAGCAGTTATCCCAGGGGCCCTCCTGGCTACACCTTC. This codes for CASSYPRGPPGYTF.

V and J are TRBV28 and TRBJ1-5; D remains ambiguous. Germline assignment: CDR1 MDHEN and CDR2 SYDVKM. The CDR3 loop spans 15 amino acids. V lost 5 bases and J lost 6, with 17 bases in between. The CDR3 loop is CASSPPERASQPQHF. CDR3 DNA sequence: TGTGCCAGCAGTCCACCGGAGAGGGCTAGTCAGCCCCAGCATTTT.

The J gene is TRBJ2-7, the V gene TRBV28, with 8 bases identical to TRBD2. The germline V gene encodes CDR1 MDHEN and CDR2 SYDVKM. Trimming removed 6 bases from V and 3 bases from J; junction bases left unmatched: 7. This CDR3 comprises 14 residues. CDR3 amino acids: CASRGGLAGYEQYF. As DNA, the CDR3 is TGTGCCAGCAGGGGGGGGCTAGCGGGCTACGAGCAGTACTTC.

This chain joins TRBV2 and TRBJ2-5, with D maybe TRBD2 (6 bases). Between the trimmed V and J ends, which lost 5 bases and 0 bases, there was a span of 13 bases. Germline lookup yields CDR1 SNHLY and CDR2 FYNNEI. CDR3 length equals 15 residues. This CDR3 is CASSNSGNYQETQYF. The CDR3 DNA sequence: TGTGCCAGCAGTAATAGCGGAAACTACCAAGAGACCCAGTACTTC. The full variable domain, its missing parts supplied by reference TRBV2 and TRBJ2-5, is EPEVTQTPSHQVTQMGQEVILRCVPISNHLYFYWYRQILGQKVEFLVSFYNNEISEKSEIFDDQFSVERPDGSNFTLKIRSTKLEDSAMYFCASSNSGNYQETQYFGPGTRLLVL.

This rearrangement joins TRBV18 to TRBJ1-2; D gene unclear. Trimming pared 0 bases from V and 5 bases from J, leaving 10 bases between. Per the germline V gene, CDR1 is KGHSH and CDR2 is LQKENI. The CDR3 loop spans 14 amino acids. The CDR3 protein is CASSPPIQLYGYTF. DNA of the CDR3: TGTGCCAGCTCACCACCGATACAATTATATGGCTACACCTTC.